This T cell receptor beta chain was sequenced for a study of cytomegalovirus exposure and HLA in healthy donors. Concerning this clone: Antigen specificity is unknown.

General observations from the study: As a later analysis revealed, most CMV-associated TCR beta chains appeared HLA-restricted. It was reported in a later analysis that an Asian-associated ancestry cluster showed fewer N-insertions than the roughly 670-donor mean.

A multiplex PCR was run with 60 Vbeta primers and 13 Jbeta primers. The repertoire was sequenced with immunoSEQ multiplex PCR; TCRdb's copy has only in-frame clones and lacks some. The table lists over 150,000 clones, less than 85% of them singletons, with 1.2% to 1.5% in the top ten. Donors consisted of healthy bone marrow donors. Sequencing was performed on PBMCs. This TCR was sampled from a man aged 55 to 69 in good health and CMV-seronegative.

CDR3 region: CASSLQSTSGGETQYF. CDR3 nucleotides: TGCGCCAGCAGCTTACAGTCGACTAGCGGGGGGGAGACCCAGTACTTC. The chain couples TRBV5-1 to TRBJ2-5, with TRBD2 identical over 13 bases. This CDR3 contains 16 residues. Per the germline V gene, CDR1 is SGHRS and CDR2 is YFSETQ. Trimming took 2 bases from V and 5 from J; bases not matched to a gene: 6.